The 20 T cell receptor beta chains presented below share a single source sample, sequenced in a study of CD8 T cells in Susac syndrome. Random hexamers were used to reverse transcribe an amount of roughly 0.45 to 1 ug RNA. In TCRdb, the immunoSEQ multiplex PCR reads were re-called with MiXCR into one record per CDR3 protein. The data contain about 300,000 distinct CDR3 sequences, about 82% of them singletons. The source material was CD8+ T cells from PBMCs. All receptors come from a human donor with multiple sclerosis.

This rearrangement joins TRBV12-3 or TRBV12-4 to TRBJ1-5; D call uncertain. The CDR3 is 13 amino acids. V lost 3 bases and J lost 4, with 7 bases in between. The CDR3 reads CASSLAENQPQHF. In nucleotides, the CDR3 is TGTGCCAGCAGTTTGGCGGAAAATCAGCCCCAGCATTTT.

V gene TRBV27 combines with J gene TRBJ2-1, with D uncertain. The ends were cut back, 0 bases at V and 6 bases at J, with 6 bases in the middle. The germline V gene has CDR1 MNHEY and CDR2 SMNVEV (reference sequence). The CDR3 spans 13 residues. Written as DNA, the CDR3 is TGTGCCAGCAGTTTATCGATCGGCAATGAGCAGTTCTTC. Translated: CASSLSIGNEQFF.

The chain employs TRBV7-9 and TRBJ1-2; D might be TRBD1 (5 bases). Germline V gives CDR1 SEHNR, CDR2 FQNEAQ (reference sequence). The CDR3 runs to 16 residues. V gave up 5 bases and J gave up 4 bases, with 20 bases separating them. The DNA of the CDR3 is TGTGCCAGCAGCACCGGGGGGGGAGCTAACCTCTATGGCTACACCTTC. It specifies CASSTGGGANLYGYTF. The complete variable domain, with remaining parts taken from reference TRBV7-9 and TRBJ1-2, reads DTGVSQNPRHKITKRGQNVTFRCDPISEHNRLYWYRQTLGQGPEFLTYFQNEAQLEKSRLLSDRFSAERPKGSFSTLEIQRTEQGDSAMYLCASSTGGGANLYGYTFGSGTRLTVV.

V usage is TRBV7-9 and J usage is TRBJ1-1; D not certain. Germline CDR1 reads SEHNR; CDR2 reads FQNEAQ (reference sequence). Deletions cut 4 bases from V and 6 bases from J, with 18 bases between. The CDR3 totals 15 residues. CDR3: CASSSDVGRFPEAFF. The CDR3 region has the DNA TGTGCCAGCAGCTCTGACGTAGGGAGGTTCCCTGAAGCTTTCTTT.

This chain joins TRBV19 and TRBJ2-7; D is unresolved. The CDR3 runs 15 residues. The ends were cut back, 2 bases at V and 2 bases at J, with 13 bases in the middle. CDR1 is LNHDA, CDR2 SQIVND, per germline (reference sequence). The CDR3 DNA reads as TGTGCCAGTAGTATATTTGGTGGGCCAACCTACGAGCAGTACTTC. It yields the protein CASSIFGGPTYEQYF.

This chain uses TRBV4-1 with TRBJ2-1, with D unresolved. The CDR3 is made up of 14 amino acids. Deletions cut 1 base from V and 1 base from J, with 5 bases between. Looked up from germline, CDR1 is MGHRA and CDR2 is YSYEKL. DNA of the CDR3: TGCGCCAGCAGCCAAGTTAGGTCCTACAATGAGCAGTTCTTC. Encoded protein: CASSQVRSYNEQFF.

The CDR3 here is CASSFQGTEAFF. CDR3 sequence (DNA): TGTGCCAGCAGTTTTCAGGGTACTGAAGCTTTCTTT. The rearrangement uses TRBV28 and TRBJ1-1; D possibly corresponds to TRBD1 (5 bases). The germline V gene has CDR1 MDHEN and CDR2 SYDVKM. V dropped 3 bases and J dropped 5 bases, with 7 bases sitting between them. The CDR3 loop spans 12 amino acids.

The rearrangement uses TRBV4-3 and TRBJ1-2; D remains unclear. CDR1 and CDR2 from the germline V gene are LGHNA and YSLEER. V was shortened by 4 bases and J by 4 bases, with 13 bases between the two germline ends. The CDR3 runs 14 residues. This CDR3 is CASSPTVSGYGYTF. The CDR3 nucleotides are TGCGCCAGCAGCCCCACGGTCAGCGGCTATGGCTACACCTTC.

The chain is built from TRBV28 and TRBJ2-5; 8 bases map to TRBD2. Germline assignment: CDR1 MDHEN and CDR2 SYDVKM. After removal of 6 bases from V and 5 bases from J, the junction contained 11 bases not matched to a gene. The CDR3 is 15 amino acids. CDR3 DNA sequence: TGTGCCAGCAGGCCCGAATCGGGAGGGCGGGAGACCCAGTACTTC. This translates into CASRPESGGRETQYF.

CDR3 sequence: CASSTGTPARQPQHF. CDR3 DNA: TGTGCCAGTAGTACCGGGACCCCCGCCCGGCAGCCCCAGCATTTT. The V call is TRBV19, the J call TRBJ1-5; the D gene is possibly TRBD1 (5 bases). Germline CDR1 reads LNHDA; CDR2 reads SQIVND (reference sequence). V was shortened by 4 bases and J by 7 bases, with 17 bases between the two germline ends. The CDR3 consists of 15 residues.

This chain links TRBV6-5 with TRBJ2-7, with D possibly TRBD2 on 6 matching bases. Germline lookup yields CDR1 MNHEY and CDR2 SVGAGI. V was cut by 4 bases and J by 3 bases, with 13 bases left in between. This CDR3 is built from 14 residues. CDR3 protein: CASSSPTRNYEQYF. The CDR3 DNA sequence: TGTGCCAGCAGTTCCCCGACTAGGAACTACGAGCAGTACTTC.

The V gene is TRBV2, the J gene TRBJ2-7; D is unclear. The CDR3 extends over 12 amino acids. The germline gives CDR1 SNHLY, CDR2 FYNNEI. V was trimmed by 6 bases and J by 0 bases, leaving 6 bases between them. The CDR3 DNA reads TGTGCCAGCAGGGTCAGCTCCTACGAGCAGTACTTC. Amino acid sequence: CASRVSSYEQYF. The variable domain in full, completed from reference TRBV2 and TRBJ2-7, reads EPEVTQTPSHQVTQMGQEVILRCVPISNHLYFYWYRQILGQKVEFLVSFYNNEISEKSEIFDDQFSVERPDGSNFTLKIRSTKLEDSAMYFCASRVSSYEQYFGPGTRLTVT.

V gene TRBV9 combines with J gene TRBJ2-1, with D unresolved. Trimming stripped 1 base from V and 0 bases from J, with 14 bases between. CDR1 is SGDLS, CDR2 YYNGEE, per germline. This CDR3 contains 17 residues. This chain's CDR3 is CASSVLVDVSSYNEQFF. The CDR3 nucleotides read TGTGCCAGCAGCGTACTGGTAGATGTCAGCTCCTACAATGAGCAGTTCTTC.

The V and J genes are TRBV28 and TRBJ1-2; D is perhaps TRBD1 (6 bases). This CDR3 contains 16 residues. The V gene lost 2 bases and the J gene lost 3 bases, with 16 bases spanning the gap. The germline V gene has CDR1 MDHEN and CDR2 SYDVKM. CDR3 loop: CASSLTPDRPDYGYTF. In DNA form, the CDR3 reads TGTGCCAGCAGTTTAACCCCAGACAGGCCAGACTATGGCTACACCTTC.

The chain joins TRBV5-4 to TRBJ2-1, with D possibly matching TRBD2 (6 bases). Deletions cut 4 bases from V and 9 bases from J, with 20 bases between. This CDR3 contains 15 residues. Germline loops: CDR1 SGHNT, CDR2 YYREEE (reference sequence). For the CDR3, the DNA is TGTGCCAGCAGCCCTACGGGTGCCTTCGGGGGTGAGCAGTTCTTC. As protein: CASSPTGAFGGEQFF.

The rearrangement uses TRBV14 and TRBJ2-3; D possibly corresponds to TRBD2 (5 bases). With 3 bases removed from V and 5 bases from J, the gap between germline ends came to 21 bases. This CDR3 has 17 residues. CDR1 and CDR2 (germline): SGHDN, FVKESK. The CDR3 reads CASSHAASGYLEDTQYF. As DNA, the CDR3 is TGTGCCAGCAGCCACGCAGCTTCGGGGTATTTAGAAGATACGCAGTATTTT.

This clonotype was counted between two and nine times. The rearrangement links TRBV6-2 or TRBV6-3 to TRBJ2-5; no definite D call. Trimming left V 7 bases short and J 2 bases short, with 5 bases between. Germline assignment: CDR1 MNHEY and CDR2 SVGEGT. The CDR3 is 11 residues long. The CDR3 DNA sequence: TGTGCCAGCACCTCACAAGAGACCCAGTACTTC. Amino acids: CASTSQETQYF.

The chain uses TRBV4-3 and TRBJ2-7; 8 bases agree with TRBD1. The V and J ends lost 3 bases and 2 bases, in that order; junction bases with no gene match: 6. CDR3 length: 15 residues. CDR1 and CDR2 (germline): LGHNA, YSLEER. The DNA for the CDR3 is TGCGCCAGCAGCCATGCTGACAGGGGACCCTACGAGCAGTACTTC. Protein: CASSHADRGPYEQYF.

The gene calls are TRBV6-2 or TRBV6-3 and TRBJ2-1; 9 nucleotides line up with TRBD2. The CDR3 loop spans 16 amino acids. The germline CDR1 and CDR2 sequences are MNHEY and SVGEGT. V lost 2 bases and J lost 2; bases outside the gene matches: 4. The CDR3 reads CASSYMLAGPYNEQFF. For the CDR3, the DNA is TGTGCCAGCAGTTACATGCTAGCGGGACCCTACAATGAGCAGTTCTTC.

V and J are TRBV19 and TRBJ2-7; D uncertain. In germline, CDR1 is LNHDA, CDR2 SQIVND (reference sequence). V was trimmed by 3 bases and J by 3 bases, leaving 9 bases between them. The CDR3 length is 13 residues. CDR3 sequence reads: CASSILDGYEQYF. The CDR3, as DNA: TGTGCCAGTAGTATCCTGGACGGCTACGAGCAGTACTTC.